The 31 T cell receptor beta chains below were found in one sample sequenced in a study of cytomegalovirus exposure and HLA in healthy donors. The primer mix had 60 Vbeta and 13 Jbeta primers. Profiled with immunoSEQ multiplex PCR; TCRdb holds only in-frame clones, not every one. This table has over 130,000 clones, about four fifths appearing once. Sequencing input: PBMCs. The receptors were gathered from a man aged 45-65 years in good health and CMV-seropositive.

V usage is TRBV6-5 and J usage is TRBJ1-4; D is unresolved. Germline CDR1 reads MNHEY; CDR2 reads SVGAGI. This CDR3 has 15 amino acids. V shed 2 bases and J shed 8 bases, with 15 bases lying between them. As DNA, the CDR3 is TGTGCCAGCAGTTACCTAGGCTTAGGAGGGGAAAAACTGTTTTTT. Its translation is CASSYLGLGGEKLFF.

The chain joins TRBV5-1 to TRBJ2-3, with D maybe TRBD2 (6 bases). V was pared by 1 base and J by 4 bases, with 13 bases between. CDR3 length: 15 amino acids. Germline values: CDR1 SGHRS, CDR2 YFSETQ. DNA for the CDR3: TGCGCCAGCAGCTTGACGGGAGTGGTCCCAGATACGCAGTATTTT. Encoded protein: CASSLTGVVPDTQYF.

This clone occurred a few times. The chain uses TRBV9 and TRBJ1-3; D not certain. Germline V gene data show CDR1 as SGDLS and CDR2 as YYNGEE. The CDR3 is 14 amino acids. Deletions cut 3 bases from V and 0 bases from J, with 7 bases between. This CDR3 is CASSGAPSGNTIYF. In DNA form, the CDR3 reads TGTGCCAGCAGCGGGGCACCCTCTGGAAACACCATATATTTT.

This chain connects TRBV4-2 to TRBJ2-7; a weak D match, TRBD1 (5 bases). The CDR3 spans 16 residues. Germline V lookup: CDR1 LGHNA, CDR2 YNFKEQ. The V end was cut by 0 bases, the J end by 7 bases, with 19 bases between. The CDR3 sequence is CASSQDPRTSDGEQYF. In nucleotides, the CDR3 is TGTGCCAGCAGCCAAGATCCCCGGACATCTGATGGAGAGCAGTACTTC.

The chain carries TRBV19 and TRBJ2-1, with D perhaps matching TRBD2 (6 bases). The CDR3 is 14 residues long. Germline V gene lookup returns CDR1 LNHDA and CDR2 SQIVND (reference sequence). V was clipped by 3 bases and J by 10 bases, with 16 bases between them. CDR3 in amino acids: CASSISIDGGEQFF. DNA for the CDR3: TGTGCCAGTAGTATTTCCATAGACGGGGGAGAGCAGTTCTTC.

This chain uses TRBV7-9 with TRBJ1-3, with 9 nucleotides matching TRBD1. CDR3 length: 16 amino acids. Germline V gives CDR1 SEHNR, CDR2 FQNEAQ (reference sequence). V shed 4 bases, J shed 4 bases, and the junction held 8 bases outside the gene matches. The chain's CDR3 is CASSWGGQGGGNTIYF. The CDR3 coding sequence is TGTGCCAGCAGCTGGGGGGGACAGGGAGGAGGAAACACCATATATTTT.

J is TRBJ2-7 and V is TRBV28, with 8 bases that match TRBD1. The CDR3 runs to 20 residues. Germline V gene data show CDR1 as MDHEN and CDR2 as SYDVKM. V was pared by 2 bases and J by 6 bases, with 24 bases of the junction left unmatched. CDR3 sequence reads: CASSLVQGLQGAKTLGEQYF. In DNA, the CDR3 is TGTGCCAGCAGTTTAGTACAAGGACTTCAGGGGGCAAAGACTCTGGGCGAGCAGTACTTC.

V usage is TRBV5-1 and J usage is TRBJ2-1; 11 nucleotides match TRBD1. This CDR3 is 15 amino acids long. CDR1 is SGHRS and CDR2 is YFSETQ in the germline V gene. V was pared by 4 bases and J by 4 bases, with 4 bases of the junction left unmatched. CDR3: CASSTGTGGYNEQFF. The CDR3 nucleotides are TGCGCCAGCAGCACCGGGACAGGGGGTTACAATGAGCAGTTCTTC.

The chain links TRBV7-3 to TRBJ2-7, with TRBD2 matching over 8 bases. V shed 1 base, J shed 6 bases, and the junction held 5 bases outside the gene matches. Germline CDR1 is SGHTA and CDR2 is FQGTGA. This CDR3 is built from 14 residues. CDR3 in amino acids: CASSLRGGLVEQYF. The CDR3 nucleotides read TGTGCCAGCAGCTTAAGGGGGGGACTAGTCGAGCAGTACTTC.

Only a few counts were recorded for this clone. The chain uses TRBV5-5 and TRBJ2-7; the match to TRBD2 covers 9 bases. In germline, CDR1 is SGHKS, CDR2 YYEKEE (reference sequence). This CDR3 region has 18 residues. J gave up 2 bases and V 2 bases, and 14 bases lay outside the gene matches. DNA of the CDR3: TGTGCCAGCAGCTTCACTAACCTTCGACTAGCGGTTACCTACGAGCAGTACTTC. Its protein product is CASSFTNLRLAVTYEQYF.

The V and J genes are TRBV27 and TRBJ1-1, with TRBD1 identical over 7 bases. The CDR3 is 11 residues long. The germline V gene encodes CDR1 MNHEY and CDR2 SMNVEV (reference sequence). V was clipped by 6 bases and J by 7 bases; unmatched bases: 2. CDR3 DNA sequence: TGTGCCAGCAGACAGGGGAATGAAGCTTTCTTT. Protein: CASRQGNEAFF.

The rearrangement uses TRBV5-6 and TRBJ1-3; D is ambiguous. The CDR3 length is 15 residues. Looked up from germline, CDR1 is SGHDT and CDR2 is YYEEEE. The ends were cut back, 4 bases at V and 1 base at J, with 12 bases in the middle. The CDR3 DNA reads TGTGCCAGCAGCCAAATCCGGGTGTCTGGAAACACCATATATTTT. This sequence encodes CASSQIRVSGNTIYF.

The chain couples TRBV28 to TRBJ1-1, with D possibly TRBD1 on 5 matching bases. This CDR3 region has 14 residues. Trimming shortened V by 5 bases and J by 4 bases, and 14 bases separated the two germline ends. CDR1 MDHEN and CDR2 SYDVKM come from the germline V gene. This chain's CDR3 is CASSSRAMGTEAFF. Here the CDR3 DNA reads TGTGCCAGCAGTAGCAGGGCAATGGGCACTGAAGCTTTCTTT.

The chain recombines TRBV7-9 with TRBJ2-3; D is perhaps TRBD1 (5 bases). The CDR3 has 15 amino acids. CDR1 and CDR2 (germline): SEHNR, FQNEAQ (reference sequence). V lost 1 base and J 2 bases, leaving 10 bases between the germline ends. CDR3 residues: CASSLVTGPTDTQYF. In nucleotides, the CDR3 is TGTGCCAGCAGCTTAGTAACAGGCCCCACAGATACGCAGTATTTT.

The chain uses TRBV18 and TRBJ2-4; D is uncertain. The CDR3 has 15 amino acids. V gave up 0 bases and J gave up 1 base, with 7 bases separating them. The V gene's germline CDR1 is KGHSH and CDR2 LQKENI. CDR3 region: CASSPPGLAKNIQYF. The DNA for the CDR3 is TGTGCCAGCTCACCACCGGGCCTTGCCAAAAACATTCAGTACTTC. Drawing the rest from reference TRBV18 and TRBJ2-4, the complete variable domain is NAGVMQNPRHLVRRRGQEARLRCSPMKGHSHVYWYRQLPEEGLKFMVYLQKENIIDESGMPKERFSAEFPKEGPSILRIQQVVRGDSAAYFCASSPPGLAKNIQYFGAGTRLSVL.

The gene calls are TRBV6-1 and TRBJ2-6, with 7 bases fitting TRBD2. CDR1 is MNHNS, CDR2 SASEGT, per germline. After removal of 1 base from V and 0 bases from J, the junction contained 6 bases not matched to a gene. CDR3 length: 18 amino acids. The CDR3 region is CASSEGLAVPSGANVLTF. The CDR3 DNA reads as TGTGCCAGCAGTGAAGGGCTAGCGGTTCCCTCTGGGGCCAACGTCCTGACTTTC.

The chain employs TRBV6-5 and TRBJ1-3; the D is unclear. V lost 6 bases and J lost 0, with 12 bases in between. The V gene's germline CDR1 is MNHEY and CDR2 SVGAGI. The CDR3 totals 15 residues. CDR3 nucleotides: TGTGCCAGCAGCCGCGGTTTTTACTCTGGAAACACCATATATTTT. This gives the protein CASSRGFYSGNTIYF.

This chain joins TRBV11-2 and TRBJ2-2, with 8 positions matching TRBD1. The CDR3 covers 15 residues. Germline assignment: CDR1 SGHAT and CDR2 FQNNGV. V lost 4 bases and J lost 5; bases outside the gene matches: 6. CDR3 region: CASSSQGARTGELFF. CDR3 in DNA: TGTGCCAGCAGCTCTCAGGGGGCGCGGACCGGGGAGCTGTTTTTT.

V usage is TRBV19 and J usage is TRBJ1-1; 9 nucleotides agree with TRBD1. Germline CDR1 and CDR2: LNHDA and SQIVND (reference sequence). V lost 5 bases and J lost 6; bases outside the gene matches: 4. The CDR3 is 13 amino acids. CDR3 residues: CASSEQGASEAFF. CDR3 DNA sequence: TGTGCCAGTAGTGAACAGGGGGCCTCTGAAGCTTTCTTT.

As concerns this clone: A junction end diverges from the germline sequence, so it may reflect a read error. V gene TRBV7-9 combines with J gene TRBJ2-7, with D possibly matching TRBD2 (6 bases). Per the germline V gene, CDR1 is SEHNR and CDR2 is FQNEAQ (reference sequence). The CDR3 length is 11 residues. The CDR3 DNA sequence: TGTTCCAGCAGAGCCCCGGAGGGGCAGTACTTC. This codes for CSSRAPEGQYF.

This clone was found a few times. The V gene is TRBV4-1, the J gene TRBJ2-7, with D unresolved. The V end was cut by 1 base, the J end by 2 bases, with 12 bases between. The CDR3 is 15 amino acids. Germline V CDR1 and CDR2: MGHRA, YSYEKL. The CDR3 spells CASSQVFERAYEQYF. The CDR3 nucleotides read TGCGCCAGCAGCCAAGTTTTTGAACGGGCCTACGAGCAGTACTTC.

This chain connects TRBV28 to TRBJ2-7; no clear D. The germline gives CDR1 MDHEN, CDR2 SYDVKM. Between the trimmed V and J ends, which lost 6 bases and 4 bases, there was a span of 10 bases. There are 12 residues in the CDR3. The CDR3 bases are TGTGCCAGCAGCCCCCGGGTGTACGAGCAGTACTTC. As protein: CASSPRVYEQYF.

This clone appeared a few times. The chain is built from TRBV18 and TRBJ2-5, with TRBD1 identical over 7 bases. Germline values: CDR1 KGHSH, CDR2 LQKENI. This CDR3 has 13 residues. J was trimmed by 3 bases and V by 5 bases; bases with no gene match: 3. The CDR3 region has the DNA TGTGCCAGCTCAACTGGGACAGAAGAGACCCAGTACTTC. Protein sequence: CASSTGTEETQYF.

The chain carries TRBV10-1 and TRBJ1-1; the D gene is possibly TRBD1 (6 bases). Trimming took off 0 bases at V and 6 bases at J, with 8 bases between the two ends. The CDR3 sequence is 13 residues long. Germline V gene data show CDR1 as WNHNN and CDR2 as SYGVQD (reference sequence). CDR3 sequence: CASSESGAAEAFF. The CDR3 DNA follows: TGCGCCAGCAGTGAGTCGGGGGCGGCTGAAGCTTTCTTT.

The chain carries TRBV19 and TRBJ2-2; D not certain. The CDR3 spans 12 residues. Germline CDR1 LNHDA, CDR2 SQIVND (reference sequence). Trimming removed 7 bases from V and 6 bases from J, with 9 bases in between. The DNA for the CDR3 is TGTGCCAGTAAACGGGTACCCGGGGAGCTGTTTTTT. Translated, it gives CASKRVPGELFF. Full variable domain (missing parts from reference TRBV19 and TRBJ2-2): DGGITQSPKYLFRKEGQNVTLSCEQNLNHDAMYWYRQDPGQGLRLIYYSQIVNDFQKGDIAEGYSVSREKKESFPLTVTSAQKNPTAFYLCASKRVPGELFFGEGSRLTVL.

In its sample, this clone was seen a few times. V gene TRBV4-2 combines with J gene TRBJ2-7; D is undetermined. The V gene lost 0 bases and the J gene lost 2 bases, with 11 bases spanning the gap. Germline V CDR1 and CDR2: LGHNA, YNFKEQ. The CDR3 is made up of 15 amino acids. The DNA for the CDR3 is TGTGCCAGCAGCCAAGATGCTTGGCCTCCCTACGAGCAGTACTTC. It yields the protein CASSQDAWPPYEQYF.

The chain employs TRBV6-8 and TRBJ2-4; tentative D call: TRBD1 (6 bases). Looked up from germline, CDR1 is MNHGY and CDR2 is SAAAGT. V was clipped by 7 bases and J by 0 bases, with 7 bases between them. The length of the CDR3 is 13 residues. In nucleotides, the CDR3 is TGTGCCAGCATAGGGGGAGCCAAAAACATTCAGTACTTC. Its protein product is CASIGGAKNIQYF.

The chain uses TRBV10-3 and TRBJ2-5; 7 bases agree with TRBD2. CDR3 size: 14 residues. V trimming: 2 bases; J trimming: 2 bases; junction bases outside the gene matches: 2. The germline gives CDR1 ENHRY, CDR2 SYGVKD. The CDR3 spells CAISEVRGQETQYF. In DNA, the CDR3 is TGTGCCATCAGTGAGGTGCGGGGGCAAGAGACCCAGTACTTC.

This clone was detected only once. The gene calls are TRBV5-1 and TRBJ2-5; TRBD2 is a possible D gene (5 bases). The CDR3 is made up of 14 amino acids. The V and J ends lost 5 bases and 6 bases respectively, with 17 bases between them. Germline-derived CDR1 and CDR2 are SGHRS and YFSETQ. The CDR3 nucleotides are TGCGCCAGCAGTAAAGTAGAGGGCGGTCAGACCCAGTACTTC. Its protein product is CASSKVEGGQTQYF.

The rearrangement links TRBV6-5 to TRBJ2-3; the match to TRBD2 covers 7 bases. The germline CDR1 and CDR2 sequences are MNHEY and SVGAGI. The CDR3 covers 15 residues. V lost 6 bases, J lost 8 bases, and 14 bases stayed unmatched. CDR3 residues: CASSRETSSDLTQYF. CDR3 bases: TGTGCCAGCAGCCGGGAGACTAGCTCCGACCTTACGCAGTATTTT.

The V call is TRBV19, the J call TRBJ2-3; D uncertain. Trimming shortened V by 5 bases and J by 3 bases, and 12 bases separated the two germline ends. Germline CDR1 and CDR2: LNHDA and SQIVND (reference sequence). This CDR3 has 14 residues. CDR3 protein: CASSSGRLTDTQYF. The CDR3 DNA reads as TGTGCCAGTAGTTCTGGCAGGTTGACAGATACGCAGTATTTT.